The 15 T cell receptor beta chains presented below share a single source sample, sequenced in a study of cytomegalovirus exposure and HLA in healthy donors. The PCR used 60 Vbeta and 13 Jbeta primers. The repertoire was sequenced with immunoSEQ multiplex PCR; TCRdb's copy has only in-frame clones and lacks some. The sample records around 130,000 clones, 75% to 85% being singletons. The material sequenced was PBMCs. Receptors originate from a middle-aged man in good health and CMV-seronegative.

V and J are TRBV28 and TRBJ1-5, with D hard to call. The germline CDR1 and CDR2 sequences are MDHEN and SYDVKM. The CDR3 is made up of 16 amino acids. Deletions cut 4 bases from V and 7 bases from J, with 20 bases between. This CDR3 reads CASSSPATGFGQPQHF. CDR3 in DNA: TGTGCCAGCAGTTCCCCCGCTACGGGGTTCGGCCAGCCCCAGCATTTT.

The chain has TRBV6-1 and TRBJ1-4; possibly TRBD1 for D (5 bases). This CDR3 has 15 amino acids. CDR1 MNHNS and CDR2 SASEGT come from the germline V gene. Trimming shortened V by 7 bases and J by 3 bases, and 15 bases separated the two germline ends. CDR3 in amino acids: CASTPTGNPNEKLFF. CDR3 in DNA: TGTGCCAGCACCCCCACAGGAAATCCTAATGAAAAACTGTTTTTT.

The chain recombines TRBV5-4 with TRBJ2-2, with D perhaps TRBD1 (5 bases). V lost 1 base to trimming and J lost 2 bases, with 9 bases between them. The V gene's germline CDR1 is SGHNT and CDR2 YYREEE (reference sequence). This CDR3 comprises 15 residues. The DNA for the CDR3 is TGTGCCAGCAGCTTGCCAGGGCGAAACACCGGGGAGCTGTTTTTT. This codes for CASSLPGRNTGELFF.

The chain carries TRBV6-6 and TRBJ2-3; a possible D gene is TRBD2 (6 bases). The germline V gene encodes CDR1 MNHNY and CDR2 SVGAGI (reference sequence). This CDR3 contains 14 residues. Trimming removed 6 bases at V and 4 bases at J, with 14 bases between. In DNA form, the CDR3 reads TGTGCCAGCAGCCTCGGGAGTCCCCCAGATACGCAGTATTTT. It codes for CASSLGSPPDTQYF.

This chain uses TRBV5-1 with TRBJ1-4, with a tentative D call TRBD1 (6 bases). Germline lookup yields CDR1 SGHRS and CDR2 YFSETQ. V dropped 7 bases and J dropped 0 bases, with 13 bases sitting between them. The CDR3 sequence is 15 residues long. DNA of the CDR3: TGCGCCAGCTGCGTCGGACAGACAACTAATGAAAAACTGTTTTTT. Its translation is CASCVGQTTNEKLFF.

The chain uses TRBV11-2 and TRBJ1-5; D is unclear. This CDR3 region has 15 residues. V shed 1 base and J shed 8 bases, with 15 bases lying between them. The germline V gene encodes CDR1 SGHAT and CDR2 FQNNGV. The CDR3 loop is CASSLGVRSSEPQHF. DNA of the CDR3: TGTGCCAGCAGCTTAGGAGTCAGGTCCTCGGAGCCCCAGCATTTT.

The gene calls are TRBV4-2 and TRBJ1-5; 7 bases agree with TRBD1. The CDR3 is 19 residues long. J lost 0 bases, V lost 4 bases, and 15 bases had no gene match. Germline CDR1 reads LGHNA; CDR2 reads YNFKEQ. This CDR3 is CASSRELTGMTNSNQPQHF. As DNA, the CDR3 is TGTGCCAGCAGCCGGGAATTGACAGGGATGACTAATAGCAATCAGCCCCAGCATTTT.

The V and J genes are TRBV18 and TRBJ2-5, with TRBD1 identical over 7 bases. Germline V CDR1 and CDR2: KGHSH, LQKENI. The trim removed 1 base at V and 5 bases at J, leaving 4 bases unmatched. The CDR3 consists of 14 residues. CDR3 bases: TGTGCCAGCTCACCACGACAGGGTCCCGAGACCCAGTACTTC. Translating gives CASSPRQGPETQYF. Full variable domain (rest looked up from reference TRBV18 and TRBJ2-5): NAGVMQNPRHLVRRRGQEARLRCSPMKGHSHVYWYRQLPEEGLKFMVYLQKENIIDESGMPKERFSAEFPKEGPSILRIQQVVRGDSAAYFCASSPRQGPETQYFGPGTRLLVL.

This clone turned up a few times. This sequence joins TRBV2 and TRBJ1-2; 7 bases are shared with TRBD1. CDR3 size: 13 residues. CDR1 SNHLY and CDR2 FYNNEI come from the germline V gene. Germline trimming cut 1 base from V and 7 bases from J; bases unmatched to any gene: 3. DNA of the CDR3: TGTGCCAGCAGTGAAGGACAGGGTCTTGGCTACACCTTC. This sequence encodes CASSEGQGLGYTF.

J is TRBJ2-7 and V is TRBV5-1; 7 nucleotides match TRBD1. The trim removed 4 bases at V and 2 bases at J, leaving 12 bases unmatched. Germline CDR1 SGHRS, CDR2 YFSETQ. This CDR3 region has 16 residues. CDR3 in amino acids: CASSPDTNRGTYEQYF. DNA for the CDR3: TGCGCCAGCAGCCCGGATACGAACAGGGGAACCTACGAGCAGTACTTC.

The chain links TRBV30 to TRBJ2-7; TRBD1 might be the D (5 bases). Germline CDR1 and CDR2: GTSNPN and SVGIG (reference sequence). With 0 bases removed from V and 0 bases from J, the gap between germline ends came to 15 bases. The CDR3 runs 16 residues. The DNA for the CDR3 is TGTGCCTGGAGTGTAAGTAGGGGCAGGAGCTCCTACGAGCAGTACTTC. Its protein is CAWSVSRGRSSYEQYF.

The chain uses TRBV5-1 and TRBJ2-1; D is perhaps TRBD1 (6 bases). Germline V lookup: CDR1 SGHRS, CDR2 YFSETQ. The CDR3 loop spans 16 amino acids. Trimming shortened V by 3 bases and J by 7 bases, and 20 bases separated the two germline ends. The CDR3 nucleotides are TGCGCCAGCAGCTCCCACAGGGAGCTGAGGGGGAATGAGCAGTTCTTC. It is translated as CASSSHRELRGNEQFF.

This clone was picked up one time. Here the CDR3 DNA reads TGTGCCAGCAAAAAAACAGGGACCGGGGAGCTGTTTTTT. This codes for CASKKTGTGELFF. This chain uses TRBV6-5 with TRBJ2-2; tentatively, D is TRBD1 (6 bases). Germline V gives CDR1 MNHEY, CDR2 SVGAGI. V was clipped by 7 bases and J by 5 bases, with 11 bases between them. This CDR3 region has 13 residues.

The rearrangement uses TRBV2 and TRBJ1-1; 8 bases align to TRBD1. CDR1 is SNHLY and CDR2 is FYNNEI in the germline V gene. The CDR3 runs 15 residues. V lost 5 bases to trimming and J lost 8 bases; unmatched junction nucleotides: 13. The CDR3 region has the DNA TGTGCCAGCAGTCCAACCGGGACAGGACGGGGCGAAGCTTTCTTT. It yields the protein CASSPTGTGRGEAFF. The complete variable domain, with remaining parts taken from reference TRBV2 and TRBJ1-1, reads EPEVTQTPSHQVTQMGQEVILRCVPISNHLYFYWYRQILGQKVEFLVSFYNNEISEKSEIFDDQFSVERPDGSNFTLKIRSTKLEDSAMYFCASSPTGTGRGEAFFGQGTRLTVV.

This clone is a singleton in its sample. The V gene is TRBV6-6, the J gene TRBJ1-4; 10 nucleotides match TRBD1. This CDR3 is built from 15 residues. CDR1 is MNHNY, CDR2 SVGAGI, per germline (reference sequence). With 6 bases clipped from V and 5 bases from J, the junction kept 6 bases outside the gene matches. The CDR3 DNA reads as TGTGCCAGCAGACGATCGACAGGGGGCAATGAAAAACTGTTTTTT. Its translation: CASRRSTGGNEKLFF.